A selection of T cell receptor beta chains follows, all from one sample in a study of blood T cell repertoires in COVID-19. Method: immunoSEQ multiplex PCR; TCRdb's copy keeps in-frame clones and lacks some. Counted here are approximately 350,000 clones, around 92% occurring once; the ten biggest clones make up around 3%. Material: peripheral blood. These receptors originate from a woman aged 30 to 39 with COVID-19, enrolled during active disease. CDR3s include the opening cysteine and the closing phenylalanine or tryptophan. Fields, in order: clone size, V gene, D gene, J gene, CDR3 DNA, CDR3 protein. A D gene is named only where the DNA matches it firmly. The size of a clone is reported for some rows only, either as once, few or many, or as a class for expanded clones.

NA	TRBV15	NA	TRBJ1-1	TGTGCCACCAGCTTCCGCACTGAAGCTTTCTTT	CATSFRTEAFF
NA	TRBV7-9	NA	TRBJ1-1	TGTGCCAGCAGCCTTCAGGCGAACACTGAAGCTTTCTTT	CASSLQANTEAFF
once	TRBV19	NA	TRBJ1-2	TGTGCCAGGAAAAAAGTGGCGGTACCATATGGCTACACCTTC	CARKKVAVPYGYTF
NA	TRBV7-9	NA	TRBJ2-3	TGTGCCAGCAGCCCAGGGTCGGGCTTCGTCACAGATACGCAGTATTTT	CASSPGSGFVTDTQYF
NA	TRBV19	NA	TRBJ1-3	TGTGCCAGTAGTGACCCGCCCGGGTCTGGAAACACCATATATTTT	CASSDPPGSGNTIYF
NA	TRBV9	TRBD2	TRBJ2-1	TGTGCCAGCAGCGCCTATTTTAGCGGGTTTTCCTACAATGAGCAGTTCTTC	CASSAYFSGFSYNEQFF
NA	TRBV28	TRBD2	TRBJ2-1	TGTGCCAGCAGTTACCTTGGCGGGGGGGCCGGCTCCTACAATGAGCAGTTCTTC	CASSYLGGGAGSYNEQFF
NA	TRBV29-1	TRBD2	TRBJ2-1	TGCTCTAGCGGGAGCTCCTACAATGAGCAGTTCTTC	CSSGSSYNEQFF
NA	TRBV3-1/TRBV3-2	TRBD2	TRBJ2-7	TGTGCCAGCAGCCAAGGACTAGCCTACCGGAAACACTACGAGCAGTACTTC	CASSQGLAYRKHYEQYF
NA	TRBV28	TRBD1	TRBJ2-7	TGTGCCAGCAGTCGAAGCTTAGGCGGGACAGGGGGCCACGAGCAGTACTTC	CASSRSLGGTGGHEQYF
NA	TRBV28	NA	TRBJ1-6	TGTGCCAGCAGCCCCTGGGGGACAAGGAATTCACCCCTCCACTTT	CASSPWGTRNSPLHF
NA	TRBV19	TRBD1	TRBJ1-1	TGTGCCAGTAGCTTCCGGGACAGGGTAACTGAAGCTTTCTTT	CASSFRDRVTEAFF
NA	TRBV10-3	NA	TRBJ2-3	TGTGCCATCAGTCCCCGCCAGGAGGGAGATACGCAGTATTTT	CAISPRQEGDTQYF
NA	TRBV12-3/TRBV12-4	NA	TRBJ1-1	TGTGCCAGCACTAACACAGGGAACACTGAAGCTTTCTTT	CASTNTGNTEAFF
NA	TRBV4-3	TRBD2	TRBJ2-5	TGCGCCAGCAGCCAAGACCCAGCGGGAGGGACGGCCCAGTACTTC	CASSQDPAGGTAQYF
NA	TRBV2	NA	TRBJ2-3	TGTGCCAGCAGCCGTCTCCGGACAACCACAGATACGCAGTATTTT	CASSRLRTTTDTQYF
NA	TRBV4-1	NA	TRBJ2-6	TGCGCCAGCAGCCAAGATCGACGTCGACTCTCTGGGGCCAACGTCCTGACTTTC	CASSQDRRRLSGANVLTF
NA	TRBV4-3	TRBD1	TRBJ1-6	TGCGCCAGCAGCCAAGTGTATCAGGGGGGTGTTTATTCACCCCTCCACTTT	CASSQVYQGGVYSPLHF
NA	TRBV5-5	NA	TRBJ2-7	TGTGCCAGCAGCTTGGAGGCGGAGAACTCCTACGAGCAGTACTTC	CASSLEAENSYEQYF
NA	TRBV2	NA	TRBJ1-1	TGTGCCAGCGGTGGACGGGACACTGAAGCTTTCTTT	CASGGRDTEAFF
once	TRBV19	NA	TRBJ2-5	TGTGCCAGTAGTATTAACAGGCTTGGGGAGACCCAGTACTTC	CASSINRLGETQYF
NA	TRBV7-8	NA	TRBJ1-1	TGTGCCACCAGCTTAGCGGGTCCGGGTAGGGGAACTGAAGCTTTCTTT	CATSLAGPGRGTEAFF
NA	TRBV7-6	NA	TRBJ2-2	TGTGCCAGCAGCTTAGCGGGGGCAGGGACCGGGGAGCTGTTTTTT	CASSLAGAGTGELFF
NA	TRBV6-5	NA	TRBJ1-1	TGTGCCAGCAGTTACTTTACAGGGAGGGACACTGAAGCTTTCTTT	CASSYFTGRDTEAFF
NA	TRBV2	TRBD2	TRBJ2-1	TGTGCCAGCAGTGCTGGACTAGCGGGGAGGAATGAGCAGTTCTTC	CASSAGLAGRNEQFF
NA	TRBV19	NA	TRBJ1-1	TGTGCCAGTAAATGGGGCGCCTCGAACACTGAAGCTTTCTTT	CASKWGASNTEAFF
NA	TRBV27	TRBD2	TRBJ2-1	TGTGCCAGCAGTTTATCGGTCCAGCGGGAAATAAATTACAATGAGCAGTTCTTC	CASSLSVQREINYNEQFF
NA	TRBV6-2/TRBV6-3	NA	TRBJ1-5	TGTGCCAGCAGTTACCCACAGGGTACAGGAGGAAGCAATCAGCCCCAGCATTTT	CASSYPQGTGGSNQPQHF
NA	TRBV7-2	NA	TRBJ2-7	TGTGCCAGCAGCCCGGGTGGCCAGATCTACGAGCAGTACTTC	CASSPGGQIYEQYF
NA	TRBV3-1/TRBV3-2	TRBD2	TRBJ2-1	TGTGCCAGCAGCCAGTTTCTCCGGACTAGCGTCTCGGGTGAGCAGTTCTTC	CASSQFLRTSVSGEQFF
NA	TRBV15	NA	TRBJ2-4	TGTGCCACCAGCAGAGACAGGGCTGTGACCAAAAACATTCAGTACTTC	CATSRDRAVTKNIQYF
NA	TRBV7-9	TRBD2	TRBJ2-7	TGTGCCAGCAGCTTAGCACTAGCGGGGGCCGACGAGCAGTACTTC	CASSLALAGADEQYF
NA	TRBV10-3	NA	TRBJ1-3	TGTGCCATCAGTGAGGTCGGCAGGGTCGGTGCAGGAAACACCATATATTTT	CAISEVGRVGAGNTIYF
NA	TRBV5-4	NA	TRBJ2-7	TGTGCCAGCAGCTCGCACCCGAGGGACGAGCAGTACTTC	CASSSHPRDEQYF
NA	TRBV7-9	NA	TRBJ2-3	TGTGCCAGCATCAAAGCGACTACAGATACGCAGTATTTT	CASIKATTDTQYF
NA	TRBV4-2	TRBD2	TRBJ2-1	TGTGCCAGCAGCCCGGGACTACCCAATGAGCAGTTCTTC	CASSPGLPNEQFF
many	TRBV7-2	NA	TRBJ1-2	TGTGCCAGCAGCTTAGATATTAACTATGGCTACACCTTC	CASSLDINYGYTF
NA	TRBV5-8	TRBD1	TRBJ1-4	TGTGCCAGCAGCCCGGGACAGGGGAAGGAAGAAAAACTGTTTTTT	CASSPGQGKEEKLFF
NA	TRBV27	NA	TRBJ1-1	TGTGCCAGCAGTCCAATTGGGGGCCTGACTGAAGCTTTCTTT	CASSPIGGLTEAFF
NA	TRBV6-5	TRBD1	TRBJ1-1	TGTGCCAGCAGTTACGCACAGGGGGCAACTGAAGCTTTCTTT	CASSYAQGATEAFF
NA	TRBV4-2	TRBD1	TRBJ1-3	TGTGCCAGCAGCCAAGATGTTCAGGGGGCTTCTGGAAACACCATATATTTT	CASSQDVQGASGNTIYF
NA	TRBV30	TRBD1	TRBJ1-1	TGTGCCTGGAGCCGGGACAGGGTAAATGAAGCTTTCTTT	CAWSRDRVNEAFF
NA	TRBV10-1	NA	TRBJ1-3	TGCGCCAGCAGTATGGACATCTCCTCTGGAAACACCATATATTTT	CASSMDISSGNTIYF
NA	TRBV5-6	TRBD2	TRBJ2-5	TGTGCCAGCAGCTGGAGGACTAGCGGGGGAGAGACCCAGTACTTC	CASSWRTSGGETQYF
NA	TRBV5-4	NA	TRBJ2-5	TGTGCCAGCAGCTCCTGGTCGGGGGGCGGCCAAGAGACCCAGTACTTC	CASSSWSGGGQETQYF
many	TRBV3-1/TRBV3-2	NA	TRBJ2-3	TGTGCCAGCAGCCTCCTAGTTGTCCGGGGGGCTTCAGCGCAGTATTTT	CASSLLVVRGASAQYF
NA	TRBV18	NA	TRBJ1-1	TGTGCCAGCTCAACAGGACGGATGAACACTGAAGCTTTCTTT	CASSTGRMNTEAFF
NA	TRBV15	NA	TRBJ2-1	TGTGCCACCAGCACCCCCGTCCAGGGGTCGAATGAGCAGTTCTTC	CATSTPVQGSNEQFF
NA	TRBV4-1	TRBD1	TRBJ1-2	TGCGCCAGCAGCCCCACTACCCCATTGGCCGGGACAGGGGATTTTGGCTACACCTTC	CASSPTTPLAGTGDFGYTF
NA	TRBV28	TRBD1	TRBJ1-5	TGTGCCAGCAGTAACAGGGGGCGGCAGCCCCAGCATTTT	CASSNRGRQPQHF
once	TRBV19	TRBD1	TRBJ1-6	TGTGCCAGTAGTATTATCGGCAGGGGGAGGCCACCCCTCCACTTT	CASSIIGRGRPPLHF
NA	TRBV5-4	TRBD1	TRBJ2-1	TGTGCCAGCAGCCTCGGGACAGGGCCCTCCCATGAGCAGTTCTTC	CASSLGTGPSHEQFF
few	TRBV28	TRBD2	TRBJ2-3	TGTGCCAGCAGGCTACTCGGCGGGGGGCAGGATACGCAGTATTTT	CASRLLGGGQDTQYF
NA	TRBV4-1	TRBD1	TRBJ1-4	TGCGCCAGCAGCCAAGGCGGACAGGGGTTCAATGAAAAACTGTTTTTT	CASSQGGQGFNEKLFF